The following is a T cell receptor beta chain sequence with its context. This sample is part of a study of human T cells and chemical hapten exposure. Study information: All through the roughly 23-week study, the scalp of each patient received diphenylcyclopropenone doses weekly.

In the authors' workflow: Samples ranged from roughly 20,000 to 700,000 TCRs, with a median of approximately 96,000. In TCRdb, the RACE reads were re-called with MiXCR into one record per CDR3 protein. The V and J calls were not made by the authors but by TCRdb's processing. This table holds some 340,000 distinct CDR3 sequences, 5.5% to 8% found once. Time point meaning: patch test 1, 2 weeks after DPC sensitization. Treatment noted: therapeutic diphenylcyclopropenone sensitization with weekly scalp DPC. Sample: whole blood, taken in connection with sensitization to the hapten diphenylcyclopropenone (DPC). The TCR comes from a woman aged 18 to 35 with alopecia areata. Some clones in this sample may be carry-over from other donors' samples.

CDR3 in amino acids: CASSLGPQGAETEAFF. For the CDR3, the DNA is TGTGCCAGCAGCTTGGGACCTCAGGGGGCCGAAACTGAAGCTTTCTTT. The chain links TRBV5-4 to TRBJ1-1, with TRBD1 matching 8 bases. CDR3 length: 16 residues. The V gene end was trimmed by 0 bases and the J gene end by 5 bases; junction bases not matched to a gene: 9. CDR1 is SGHNT, CDR2 YYREEE, per germline (reference sequence).